A single TCR beta chain is shown here with its context. The sample is drawn from a study of blood T cells in healthy people across ages. Samples had at least 6 million PBMCs isolated from them. Trimming shortened V by 7 bases and J by 4 bases, and 22 bases separated the two germline ends. The CDR3 is 16 amino acids. PCR was performed a second time for about 7 to 11 cycles using a sample-barcoded 5' primer and a J-beta primer mix. Each sample provided no less than 2.5 million CDR3-containing paired-end reads. TCRdb reanalysed the 5' RACE reads using MiXCR and keeps one entry per CDR3 protein. The sample has about 1,500,000 distinct CDR3 sequences, roughly 40% seen once.

Sequenced input: blood. This TCR was recovered from a woman aged 18-30 years in good health. The gene calls are TRBV12-3 or TRBV12-4 and TRBJ1-2; possible D gene TRBD1, 5 bases. CDR3 nucleotides: TGTGCCAGCACTCCCGGTGGCAGGGCACCGATCTATGGCTACACCTTC. This encodes CASTPGGRAPIYGYTF.